These 17 T cell receptor beta chains were sequenced from one sample in a study of blood T cells in healthy people across ages. The authors ran a second PCR of roughly 6 to 11 cycles using a sample-barcoded 5' primer and a J-beta primer mix. One entry per CDR3 protein, called by TCRdb with MiXCR from the 5' RACE reads. The table lists fewer than 1 million distinct CDR3 sequences, 44% of them singletons. The sample consisted of blood. The source is a man aged 55 to 70 in good health.

There are a few counts of this clonotype. The rearrangement links TRBV5-6 to TRBJ2-4; no firm D call. The DNA end is a closer match to TRBJ2-7, so the J assignment may be wrong. There are 15 residues in the CDR3. Germline values: CDR1 SGHDT, CDR2 YYEEEE. Here the CDR3 reads CASSLVEHIAYEQYF. The DNA of the CDR3 is TGTGCCAGCAGCCTGGTGGAACATATTGCCTACGAGCAGTACTTC.

This clonotype has a handful of counts. The V call is TRBV7-2, the J call TRBJ1-4; possible D gene TRBD1, 5 bases. The CDR3 consists of 15 residues. Germline V gene sequence: CDR1 SGHTA, CDR2 FQGNSA. Trimming pared 6 bases from V and 5 bases from J, leaving 16 bases between. CDR3 nucleotide sequence: TGTGCCAGCAGAAAAACCGGGACTCCAAATGAAAAACTGTTTTTT. Translation: CASRKTGTPNEKLFF.

The chain is built from TRBV7-2 and TRBJ2-7; 9 bases are shared with TRBD1. The V segment lost 3 bases and the J segment 7 bases; nucleotides outside the gene matches: 16. Germline V CDR1 and CDR2: SGHTA, FQGNSA. The CDR3 runs to 17 residues. The DNA of the CDR3 is TGTGCCAGCAGCTTTTACAGGGGGCCAGTAGGCCAAGTGGAGCAGTACTTC. It encodes CASSFYRGPVGQVEQYF. Based on the CDR3 plus reference TRBV7-2 and TRBJ2-7, the full variable domain is GAGVSQSPSNKVTEKGKDVELRCDPISGHTALYWYRQSLGQGLEFLIYFQGNSAPDKSGLPSDRFSAERTGGSVSTLTIQRTQQEDSAVYLCASSFYRGPVGQVEQYFGPGTRLTVT.

This sequence joins TRBV7-3 and TRBJ1-1; 7 nucleotides line up with TRBD1. Germline lookup yields CDR1 SGHTA and CDR2 FQGTGA. The length of the CDR3 is 16 residues. Losses at the gene ends were 0 bases for V and 5 bases for J; bases not matched to a gene: 9. Written as DNA, the CDR3 is TGTGCCAGCAGCTTAACCCAGACAGGGAGTCGTACTGAAGCTTTCTTT. It specifies CASSLTQTGSRTEAFF.

The chain carries TRBV21-1 and TRBJ2-4; the table's D gene call, TRBD2, was not cross checked with the DNA. Gene TRBJ2-7 matches the end of the DNA better, so the J call may be wrong. TRBV21-1 is an annotated pseudogene. CDR3 size: 16 residues. The DNA of the CDR3 is TGTGCCAGCAGCAAAGTCGAGTGGAGGACTTCCTACGAGCAGTACTTC. Protein sequence: CASSKVEWRTSYEQYF.

This clonotype was detected a few times. A much larger clone is a single base away; this may be a read error. The chain joins TRBV6-6 to TRBJ2-5; D is ambiguous. Germline V gives CDR1 MNHNY, CDR2 SVGAGI (reference sequence). The CDR3 is 12 residues long. Trimming removed 6 bases at V and 0 bases at J, with 5 bases between. CDR3 sequence (DNA): TGTGCCAGCAGGTCGTACCAAGAGACCCAGTACTTC. It yields the protein CASRSYQETQYF.

This clonotype showed up just a few times. The V gene is TRBV2, the J gene TRBJ2-3; 7 nucleotides match TRBD1. CDR1 is SNHLY, CDR2 FYNNEI, per germline. The CDR3 runs to 15 residues. Trimming cost V 4 bases and J 0 bases; bases outside gene matches: 4. Written as DNA, the CDR3 is TGTGCCAGCAGTGCGGGACAGACTAGCACAGATACGCAGTATTTT. Translation: CASSAGQTSTDTQYF.

The chain recombines TRBV14 with TRBJ2-7; the D gene is possibly TRBD1 (6 bases). V dropped 4 bases and J dropped 5 bases, with 15 bases sitting between them. This CDR3 region has 14 residues. Germline lookup yields CDR1 SGHDN and CDR2 FVKESK. This CDR3 reads CASSPWGREDEQYF. The CDR3 coding sequence is TGTGCCAGCAGCCCCTGGGGGCGAGAGGACGAGCAGTACTTC.

The chain links TRBV12-3 or TRBV12-4 to TRBJ2-1; the D gene is possibly TRBD1 (7 bases). Trimming shortened V by 11 bases and J by 6 bases, and 17 bases separated the two germline ends. This CDR3 is built from 13 residues. The chain's CDR3 is CAWTAGGLNEQFF. CDR3 nucleotides: TGTGCCTGGACGGCAGGGGGGCTCAATGAGCAGTTCTTC.

The rearrangement uses TRBV6-2 or TRBV6-3 and TRBJ2-5; 7 nucleotides agree with TRBD2. This CDR3 is built from 16 residues. Germline V CDR1 and CDR2: MNHEY, SVGEGT. The V segment lost 7 bases and the J segment 5 bases; nucleotides outside the gene matches: 16. The CDR3 sequence is CASTPQGSSGLETQYF. The DNA of the CDR3 is TGTGCCAGCACCCCTCAAGGGTCTAGCGGCCTCGAGACCCAGTACTTC.

CDR3 DNA sequence: TGTGCCAGCAGCCATACGGGACAGGGGGCCTACGAGCAGTACTTC. Translation gives CASSHTGQGAYEQYF. This chain uses TRBV28 with TRBJ2-1; 11 positions agree with TRBD1. The J call may be in error: the DNA end matches TRBJ2-7 better. Germline V gives CDR1 MDHEN, CDR2 SYDVKM. The CDR3 consists of 15 residues.

This chain joins TRBV20-1 and TRBJ2-1, with D hard to call. The ends were cut back, 3 bases at V and 2 bases at J, with 11 bases in the middle. Germline values: CDR1 DFQATT, CDR2 SNEGSKA (reference sequence). This CDR3 comprises 14 residues. The CDR3 spells CSARPTDTYNEQFF. In DNA, the CDR3 is TGCAGTGCTAGGCCGACTGATACCTACAATGAGCAGTTCTTC.

V gene TRBV2 combines with J gene TRBJ1-4; no reliable D call. The CDR3 has 14 residues. The germline V gene encodes CDR1 SNHLY and CDR2 FYNNEI. V shed 4 bases and J shed 10 bases, with 16 bases lying between them. This chain's CDR3 is CASSAEIGGIKLFF. The CDR3 bases are TGTGCCAGCAGTGCAGAGATCGGAGGGATAAAACTGTTTTTT.

The V gene is TRBV12-3 or TRBV12-4, the J gene TRBJ1-1, with 7 bases that match TRBD1. Germline trimming cut 4 bases from V and 7 bases from J; bases unmatched to any gene: 9. The CDR3 covers 14 residues. The CDR3, as DNA: TGTGCCAGCAGTTCACGGACAGGCCAAAGTGAAGCTTTCTTT. This translates into CASSSRTGQSEAFF.

This clonotype was counted between two and nine times. The chain combines TRBV29-1 with TRBJ2-5; TRBD2 matches 14 bases. V shed 5 bases, J shed 0 bases, and the junction held 5 bases outside the gene matches. Germline V gene lookup returns CDR1 SQVTM and CDR2 ANQGSEA. The CDR3 is made up of 16 amino acids. The CDR3 protein is CSVRLAGGWYQETQYF. In nucleotides, the CDR3 is TGCAGCGTTCGACTAGCGGGGGGGTGGTACCAAGAGACCCAGTACTTC.

This clonotype turned up a few times. The chain employs TRBV20-1 and TRBJ2-7; D may be TRBD2 (5 bases). V was clipped by 0 bases and J by 8 bases, with 8 bases between them. This CDR3 spans 11 amino acids. Germline assignment: CDR1 DFQATT and CDR2 SNEGSKA (reference sequence). DNA for the CDR3: TGCAGTGCTAGAGAGGAGGATAAGCAGTACTTC. It translates to CSAREEDKQYF.

This chain links TRBV7-9 with TRBJ1-1; D remains unclear. V lost 5 bases and J lost 6, with 13 bases in between. The CDR3 has 13 residues. Germline V gives CDR1 SEHNR, CDR2 FQNEAQ (reference sequence). The CDR3 DNA reads TGTGCCAGCAGCAATTCTGGTGGGTCTGAAGCTTTCTTT. Its protein is CASSNSGGSEAFF.